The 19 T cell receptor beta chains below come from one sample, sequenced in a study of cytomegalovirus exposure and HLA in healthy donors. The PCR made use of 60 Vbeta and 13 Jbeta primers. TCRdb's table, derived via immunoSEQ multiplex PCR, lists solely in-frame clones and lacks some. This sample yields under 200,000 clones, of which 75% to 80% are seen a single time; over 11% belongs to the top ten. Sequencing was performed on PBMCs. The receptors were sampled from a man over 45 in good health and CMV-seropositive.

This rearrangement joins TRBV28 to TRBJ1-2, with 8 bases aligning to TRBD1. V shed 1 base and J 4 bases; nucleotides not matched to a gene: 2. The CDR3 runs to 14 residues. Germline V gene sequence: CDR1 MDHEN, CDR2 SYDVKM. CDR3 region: CASSLSTGGYGYTF. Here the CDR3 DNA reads TGTGCCAGCAGTTTATCCACAGGGGGCTATGGCTACACCTTC.

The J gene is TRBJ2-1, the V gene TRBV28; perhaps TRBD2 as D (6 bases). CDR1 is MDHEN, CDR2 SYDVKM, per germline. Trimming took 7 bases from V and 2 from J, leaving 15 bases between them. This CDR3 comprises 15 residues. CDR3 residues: CASIPPGGTYNEQFF. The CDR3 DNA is TGTGCCAGCATTCCACCCGGGGGAACCTACAATGAGCAGTTCTTC. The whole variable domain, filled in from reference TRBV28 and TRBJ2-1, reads DVKVTQSSRYLVKRTGEKVFLECVQDMDHENMFWYRQDPGLGLRLIYFSYDVKMKEKGDIPEGYSVSREKKERFSLILESASTNQTSMYLCASIPPGGTYNEQFFGPGTRLTVL.

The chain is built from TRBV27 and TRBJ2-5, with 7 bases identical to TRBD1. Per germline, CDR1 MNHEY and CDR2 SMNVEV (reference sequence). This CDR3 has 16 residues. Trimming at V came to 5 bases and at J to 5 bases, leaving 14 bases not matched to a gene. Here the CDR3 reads CASSRQGPLRFETQYF. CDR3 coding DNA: TGTGCCAGCAGTCGACAGGGACCCCTACGATTTGAGACCCAGTACTTC.

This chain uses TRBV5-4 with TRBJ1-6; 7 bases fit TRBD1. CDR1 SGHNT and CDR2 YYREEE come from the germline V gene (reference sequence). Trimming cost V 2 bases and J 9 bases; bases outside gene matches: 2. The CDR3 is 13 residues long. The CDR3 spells CASSFRQGSPLHF. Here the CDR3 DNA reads TGTGCCAGCAGCTTCCGACAGGGTTCACCCCTCCACTTT.

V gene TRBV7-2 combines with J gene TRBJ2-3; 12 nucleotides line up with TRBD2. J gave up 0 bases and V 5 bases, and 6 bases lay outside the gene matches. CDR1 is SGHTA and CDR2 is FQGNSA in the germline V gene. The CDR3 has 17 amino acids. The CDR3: CASSRQTSGGSTDTQYF. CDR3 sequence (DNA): TGTGCCAGCAGCCGTCAGACTAGCGGGGGCAGCACAGATACGCAGTATTTT.

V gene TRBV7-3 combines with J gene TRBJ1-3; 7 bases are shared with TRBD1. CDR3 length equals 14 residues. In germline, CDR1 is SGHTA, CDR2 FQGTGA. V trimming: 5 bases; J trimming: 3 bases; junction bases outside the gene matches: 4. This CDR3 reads CASSQGGGGNTIYF. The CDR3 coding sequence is TGTGCCAGCAGCCAAGGGGGCGGTGGAAACACCATATATTTT.

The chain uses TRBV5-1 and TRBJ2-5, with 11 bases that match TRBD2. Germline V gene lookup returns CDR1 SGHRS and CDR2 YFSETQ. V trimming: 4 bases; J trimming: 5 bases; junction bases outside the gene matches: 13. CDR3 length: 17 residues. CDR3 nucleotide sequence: TGCGCCAGCAGCATTAATCGGGCTAGCGGGGGGCAGGAGACCCAGTACTTC. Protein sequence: CASSINRASGGQETQYF.

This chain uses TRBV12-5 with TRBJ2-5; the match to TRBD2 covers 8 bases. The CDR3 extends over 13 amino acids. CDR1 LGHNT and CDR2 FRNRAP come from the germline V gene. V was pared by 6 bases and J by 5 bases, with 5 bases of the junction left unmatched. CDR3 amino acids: CASGAGGWETQYF. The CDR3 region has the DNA TGTGCTAGTGGGGCGGGGGGCTGGGAGACCCAGTACTTC.

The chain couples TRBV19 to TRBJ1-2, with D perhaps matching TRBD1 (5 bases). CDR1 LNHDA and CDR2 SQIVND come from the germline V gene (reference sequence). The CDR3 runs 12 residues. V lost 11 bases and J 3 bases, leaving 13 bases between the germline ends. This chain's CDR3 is CAAGGDYYGYTF. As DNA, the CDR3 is TGTGCCGCGGGAGGGGATTACTATGGCTACACCTTC.

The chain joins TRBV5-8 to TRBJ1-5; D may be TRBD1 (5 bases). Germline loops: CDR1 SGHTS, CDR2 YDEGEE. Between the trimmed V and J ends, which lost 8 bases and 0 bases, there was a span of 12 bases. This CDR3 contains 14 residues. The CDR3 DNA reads TGTGCCAGTACCCGGACATTTAGCAATCAGCCCCAGCATTTT. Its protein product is CASTRTFSNQPQHF.

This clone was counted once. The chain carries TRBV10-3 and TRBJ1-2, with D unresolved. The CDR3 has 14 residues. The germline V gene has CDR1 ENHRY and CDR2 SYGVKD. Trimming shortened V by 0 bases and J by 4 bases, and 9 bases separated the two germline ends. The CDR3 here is CAISESGGLYGYTF. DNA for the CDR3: TGTGCCATCAGTGAGTCGGGCGGACTCTATGGCTACACCTTC.

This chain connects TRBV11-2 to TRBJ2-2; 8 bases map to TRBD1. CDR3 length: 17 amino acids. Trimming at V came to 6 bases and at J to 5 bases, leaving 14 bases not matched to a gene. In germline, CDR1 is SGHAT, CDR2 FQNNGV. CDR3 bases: TGTGCCAGCAGACACCAAATCAGGGGGCGCAGGACCGGGGAGCTGTTTTTT. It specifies CASRHQIRGRRTGELFF.

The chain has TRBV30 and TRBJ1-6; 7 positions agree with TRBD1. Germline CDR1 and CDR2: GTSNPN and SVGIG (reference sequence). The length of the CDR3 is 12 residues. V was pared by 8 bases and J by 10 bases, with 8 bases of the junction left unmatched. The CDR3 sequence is CAADRSESPLHF. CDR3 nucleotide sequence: TGTGCCGCGGACAGGTCGGAGTCACCCCTCCACTTT.

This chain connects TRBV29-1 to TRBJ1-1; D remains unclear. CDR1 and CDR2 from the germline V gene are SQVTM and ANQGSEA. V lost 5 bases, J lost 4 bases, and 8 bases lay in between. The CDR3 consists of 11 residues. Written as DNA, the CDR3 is TGCAGCGTTTTTTCGGGCACTGAAGCTTTCTTT. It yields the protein CSVFSGTEAFF.

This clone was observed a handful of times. The CDR3 reads CASSFLWTGPTYEQYF. CDR3 coding DNA: TGTGCCAGCAGTTTCCTTTGGACAGGTCCGACTTACGAGCAGTACTTC. V is TRBV28 and J is TRBJ2-7, with 7 positions matching TRBD1. CDR3 size: 16 residues. Germline assignment: CDR1 MDHEN and CDR2 SYDVKM. V gave up 3 bases and J gave up 4 bases; unmatched junction bases: 12.

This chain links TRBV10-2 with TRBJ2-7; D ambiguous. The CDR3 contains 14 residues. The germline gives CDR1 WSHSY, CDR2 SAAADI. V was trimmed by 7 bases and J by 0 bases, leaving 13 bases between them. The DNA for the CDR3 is TGCGCCAGCAAACAAGGTGTGGGCTCCTACGAGCAGTACGTC. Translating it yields CASKQGVGSYEQYV.

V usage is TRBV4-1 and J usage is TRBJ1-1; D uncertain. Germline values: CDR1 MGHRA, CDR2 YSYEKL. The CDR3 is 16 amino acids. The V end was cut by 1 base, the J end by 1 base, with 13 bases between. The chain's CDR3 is CASSQAGDGGNTEAFF. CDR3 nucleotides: TGCGCCAGCAGCCAAGCAGGCGACGGTGGGAACACTGAAGCTTTCTTT.

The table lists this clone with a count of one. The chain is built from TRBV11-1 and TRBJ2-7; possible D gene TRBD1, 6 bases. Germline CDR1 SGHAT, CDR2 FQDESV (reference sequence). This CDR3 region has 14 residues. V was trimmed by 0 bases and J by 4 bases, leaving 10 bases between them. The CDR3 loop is CASSLAGHSYEQYV. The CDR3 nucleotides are TGTGCCAGCAGCTTAGCGGGACACTCATACGAGCAGTACGTC.

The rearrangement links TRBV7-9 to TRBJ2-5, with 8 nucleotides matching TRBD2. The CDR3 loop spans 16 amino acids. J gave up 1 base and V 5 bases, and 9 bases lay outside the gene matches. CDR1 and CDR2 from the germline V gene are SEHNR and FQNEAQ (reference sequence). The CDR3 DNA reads TGTGCCAGCAGCGGGTCGCCTAGCGGGCTCCAAGAGACCCAGTACTTC. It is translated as CASSGSPSGLQETQYF.